Listed below are T cell receptor beta chains from one sample, sequenced in a study of shared clonotypes between healthy human individuals. Some clones are missing from TCRdb's copy, which holds only in-frame ones; the method was immunoSEQ multiplex PCR. The sample holds about 2.2 million clones, under 95% seen once. The sample consisted of naive CD8+ T cells from PBMCs. The receptors were gathered from a man between 18 and 29 years old in good health. Some clones in this sample may be carry-over from other donors' samples. Both conserved end residues are part of each CDR3.

v_gene,CDR3aa
TRBV11-2,CASSLFVIRGTGELFF
TRBV30,CAWSVGQATADTQYF
TRBV7-6,CASSFKLGETQYF
TRBV11-2,CASSFPPSYEQYF
TRBV9,CASSGRDNSYEQYF
TRBV11-2,CASSLDRAGIAKNIQYF
TRBV5-1,CASSFMVGRYYNEQFF
TRBV9,CASSEGGQGYGYTF
TRBV6-1,CASSERVVSNQPQHF
TRBV19,CASSISRTGYTEAFF
TRBV9,CASSVKGIANTGELFF
TRBV9,CASSARQGNLETQYF
TRBV9,CASSPVGYGYTF
TRBV5-1,CASSLGVSLYEQYF
TRBV6-1,CASSEAGGHWGLHQPQHF
TRBV19,CATNSHYNEQFF
TRBV28,CASSFSASGIGDEQFF
TRBV5-6,CASSFSWGGETQYF
TRBV28,CASSFQGMSNEQFF
TRBV5-5,CASSLRGPSSYEQYF
TRBV7-9,CASSLDRQGALYGYTF
TRBV9,CASSVDRGPSGNTYEQYF
TRBV29-1,CSVARQGAYEQYF
TRBV6-6,CASSLGQGLRETQYF
TRBV7-9,CASSLGGQGPNEKLFF
TRBV7-6,CASSILAGEKYF
TRBV6-5,CASSLMAGPYEQYF
TRBV9,CASSASSGTGGSYGYTF
TRBV9,CASSPAGGSYNEQFF
TRBV27,CASSPAAGPYEQYF
TRBV27,CASSPRFGGLFF
TRBV7-8,CASSSRDTEAFF
TRBV28,CASSSDTWVRSYNEQFF
TRBV6-1,CASSDESGLTGSYEQYF
TRBV30,CALGQTNYGYTF
TRBV11-3,CASSLTASYEQYF
TRBV19,CASSIGLMEQFF
TRBV27,CASRGFTDTQYF
TRBV5-4,CASSPSLGPNYGYTF
TRBV6-5,CASSYFSPGWTDTQYF
TRBV5-5,CASSFGSVMGAFF
TRBV4-3,CASSHSLEFGETQYF
TRBV7-8,CASSLGLSGANVLTF
TRBV27,CASSFLADEQFF
TRBV19,CASSSPGQGTNQPQHF